The 20 T cell receptor beta chains presented below share a single source sample, sequenced in a study of cytomegalovirus exposure and HLA in healthy donors. PCR primers comprised 60 Vbeta and 13 Jbeta primers. The assay was immunoSEQ multiplex PCR, and TCRdb's table has in-frame clones only and misses some. The sample yields about 160,000 clones, approximately 88% seen once. Sequenced material: PBMCs. The receptors were gathered from a boy aged 2-15 years in good health and CMV-seronegative.

This chain connects TRBV29-1 to TRBJ2-1; 10 bases are shared with TRBD2. Trimming took 0 bases from V and 2 from J; bases not matched to a gene: 7. From germline, CDR1 is SQVTM and CDR2 ANQGSEA. CDR3 length: 17 amino acids. The CDR3 here is CSVEDPSGGFAYNEQFF. CDR3 DNA sequence: TGCAGCGTTGAAGATCCTAGCGGGGGATTTGCCTACAATGAGCAGTTCTTC.

This rearrangement joins TRBV29-1 to TRBJ1-3; tentative D call: TRBD1 (5 bases). Trimming removed 0 bases at V and 8 bases at J, with 17 bases between. The CDR3 totals 15 residues. Germline lookup yields CDR1 SQVTM and CDR2 ANQGSEA. The DNA of the CDR3 is TGCAGCGTTGAAGAGGGCGGGGGTTTAACGGACACCATATATTTT. Amino acid sequence: CSVEEGGGLTDTIYF. Full variable domain (outside the CDR3, taken from reference TRBV29-1 and TRBJ1-3): SAVISQKPSRDICQRGTSLTIQCQVDSQVTMMFWYRQQPGQSLTLIATANQGSEATYESGFVIDKFPISRPNLTFSTLTVSNMSPEDSSIYLCSVEEGGGLTDTIYFGEGSWLTVV.

The V call is TRBV19, the J call TRBJ1-1, with 8 bases lining up with TRBD1. The CDR3 runs to 13 residues. V shed 6 bases, J shed 5 bases, and the junction held 5 bases outside the gene matches. Germline loops: CDR1 LNHDA, CDR2 SQIVND (reference sequence). CDR3 in amino acids: CASREQGVTEAFF. In DNA form, the CDR3 reads TGTGCCAGTAGGGAACAGGGGGTGACTGAAGCTTTCTTT.

In this sample, this clone turned up once. The chain carries TRBV19 and TRBJ2-3; tentatively, D is TRBD1 (6 bases). This CDR3 region has 13 residues. The V end was cut by 5 bases, the J end by 5 bases, with 11 bases between. In germline, CDR1 is LNHDA, CDR2 SQIVND (reference sequence). The CDR3 reads CASSFGGKDTQYF. For the CDR3, the DNA is TGTGCCAGTAGTTTTGGGGGCAAAGATACGCAGTATTTT. The full variable domain, its missing parts supplied by reference TRBV19 and TRBJ2-3, is DGGITQSPKYLFRKEGQNVTLSCEQNLNHDAMYWYRQDPGQGLRLIYYSQIVNDFQKGDIAEGYSVSREKKESFPLTVTSAQKNPTAFYLCASSFGGKDTQYFGPGTRLTVL.

The table lists this clone with a count of one. This sequence joins TRBV30 and TRBJ1-2; 8 positions agree with TRBD1. The J segment lost 6 bases and the V segment lost 4 bases, leaving 10 bases of the junction unmatched. The CDR3 totals 14 residues. CDR1 and CDR2 (germline): GTSNPN, SVGIG (reference sequence). The CDR3 DNA reads as TGTGCCTGGATCCGGCAGGGGGCATGGAATGGCTACACCTTC. Amino acid sequence: CAWIRQGAWNGYTF.

The count of this clone is one. The chain employs TRBV7-2 and TRBJ2-3; a possible D gene is TRBD2 (5 bases). Germline CDR1 and CDR2: SGHTA and FQGNSA. The CDR3 has 13 amino acids. Trimming cost V 1 base and J 4 bases, with 6 bases left between them. The CDR3 DNA sequence: TGTGCCAGCAGCTTAGGGGAGCCAGATACGCAGTATTTT. It codes for CASSLGEPDTQYF.

The chain is built from TRBV6-5 and TRBJ1-1; 7 bases fit TRBD1. CDR1 and CDR2 from the germline V gene are MNHEY and SVGAGI. The CDR3 has 12 residues. V dropped 5 bases and J dropped 8; count of bases not matched to a gene: 5. In DNA, the CDR3 is TGTGCCAGCAGTAACAGGGGTGCAGAAGCTTTCTTT. It specifies CASSNRGAEAFF.

In DNA form, the CDR3 reads TGTGCCAGCAGAGGGGGCTGGACCGGCACAGATACGCAGTATTTT. Translation gives CASRGGWTGTDTQYF. The V call is TRBV7-2, the J call TRBJ2-3, with 7 bases identical to TRBD1. The V gene's germline CDR1 is SGHTA and CDR2 FQGNSA. J was trimmed by 1 base and V by 6 bases; bases with no gene match: 7. The CDR3 sequence is 15 residues long.

This chain links TRBV28 with TRBJ1-2; a possible D gene is TRBD1 (5 bases). This CDR3 is built from 14 residues. V was trimmed by 7 bases and J by 4 bases, leaving 16 bases between them. Germline loops: CDR1 MDHEN, CDR2 SYDVKM. The CDR3 region has the DNA TGTGCCAGCACCCAACGGGGGATGTCCTATGGCTACACCTTC. It encodes CASTQRGMSYGYTF.

In nucleotides, the CDR3 is TGTGCCAGCAGTTACTCACGCAGGGGGCTTGGCTACACCTTC. Protein sequence: CASSYSRRGLGYTF. The genes are TRBV6-6 and TRBJ1-2; TRBD1 aligns across 8 bases. V dropped 0 bases and J dropped 7; count of bases not matched to a gene: 4. This CDR3 spans 14 amino acids. Germline CDR1 is MNHNY and CDR2 is SVGAGI (reference sequence).

The CDR3 reads CASSPLTGPAEAFF. CDR3 coding DNA: TGTGCCAGCAGCCCTCTGACAGGCCCCGCTGAAGCTTTCTTT. The V call is TRBV11-2, the J call TRBJ1-1; possible D gene TRBD1, 6 bases. The germline V and J ends were trimmed by 5 bases and 6 bases, with 16 bases remaining between them. The CDR3 is 14 residues long. Germline-derived CDR1 and CDR2 are SGHAT and FQNNGV.

The V gene is TRBV5-6, the J gene TRBJ2-7; D perhaps matches TRBD1 (5 bases). The CDR3 loop spans 12 amino acids. Germline V gene data show CDR1 as SGHDT and CDR2 as YYEEEE. V lost 2 bases and J lost 8, with 11 bases in between. CDR3 DNA sequence: TGTGCCAGCAGCTTCGCAGGGTTCAAGCAGTACGTC. This sequence encodes CASSFAGFKQYV.

The chain links TRBV28 to TRBJ2-7, with 9 bases fitting TRBD1. Germline lookup yields CDR1 MDHEN and CDR2 SYDVKM. CDR3 length: 15 residues. After removal of 6 bases from V and 5 bases from J, the junction contained 11 bases not matched to a gene. The CDR3 is CASSSAGTGTHEQYF. The CDR3 DNA reads TGTGCCAGCAGCTCCGCCGGGACAGGGACCCACGAGCAGTACTTC.

The genes are TRBV5-4 and TRBJ2-3, with D unclear. V dropped 3 bases and J dropped 1 base, with 15 bases sitting between them. The length of the CDR3 is 16 residues. Germline loops: CDR1 SGHNT, CDR2 YYREEE (reference sequence). CDR3 sequence: CASSSGATLGTDTQYF. The CDR3, as DNA: TGTGCCAGCAGCTCTGGAGCAACCCTCGGCACAGATACGCAGTATTTT. Using reference TRBV5-4 and TRBJ2-3 for the parts outside the CDR3, the full variable domain is ETGVTQSPTHLIKTRGQQVTLRCSSQSGHNTVSWYQQALGQGPQFIFQYYREEENGRGNFPPRFSGLQFPNYSSELNVNALELDDSALYLCASSSGATLGTDTQYFGPGTRLTVL.

The chain couples TRBV19 to TRBJ2-1, with 7 bases fitting TRBD1. V lost 6 bases to trimming and J lost 4 bases; unmatched junction nucleotides: 9. Per the germline V gene, CDR1 is LNHDA and CDR2 is SQIVND (reference sequence). The CDR3 has 15 residues. The CDR3 sequence is CASSKGGQIYNEQFF. The CDR3 DNA is TGTGCCAGTAGCAAAGGGGGACAGATTTACAATGAGCAGTTCTTC.

The chain couples TRBV9 to TRBJ2-7, with 12 bases lining up with TRBD2. The V gene end was trimmed by 3 bases and the J gene end by 0 bases; junction bases not matched to a gene: 1. The CDR3 totals 15 residues. The germline gives CDR1 SGDLS, CDR2 YYNGEE. The CDR3, as DNA: TGTGCCAGCAGCGGGGGACTAGCGGGCTCCTACGAGCAGTACTTC. Translating it yields CASSGGLAGSYEQYF.

Details on this clone: The sample contains more than one DNA sequence encoding this CDR3. The rearrangement joins TRBV5-1 to TRBJ1-1; the D gene is possibly TRBD1 (5 bases). Germline loops: CDR1 SGHRS, CDR2 YFSETQ. Trimming pared 0 bases from V and 8 bases from J, leaving 14 bases between. The CDR3 length is 14 residues. CDR3 residues: CASSLVPGGSEAFF. DNA of the CDR3: TGCGCCAGCAGCTTGGTACCGGGGGGTTCCGAAGCTTTCTTT.

In this sample, this clone turned up a few times. The chain combines TRBV2 with TRBJ1-1, with D unresolved. The CDR3 consists of 15 residues. V lost 0 bases and J lost 2, with 10 bases in between. Germline-derived CDR1 and CDR2 are SNHLY and FYNNEI. The CDR3: CASSEATVPNTEAFF. The CDR3 DNA is TGTGCCAGCAGTGAAGCTACGGTCCCCAACACTGAAGCTTTCTTT.

This clone was counted between two and nine times. V and J are TRBV6-6 and TRBJ1-2; D gene uncertain. The ends were cut back, 0 bases at V and 8 bases at J, with 16 bases in the middle. CDR3 length: 15 residues. Germline-derived CDR1 and CDR2 are MNHNY and SVGAGI (reference sequence). The CDR3 spells CASSYSSLQKEGYTF. In nucleotides, the CDR3 is TGTGCCAGCAGTTACTCGTCGCTACAGAAAGAAGGCTACACCTTC.

The table lists this clone with a count of one. The chain carries TRBV19 and TRBJ2-3, with a tentative D call TRBD2 (6 bases). The CDR3 has 16 residues. Trimming removed 0 bases at V and 5 bases at J, with 15 bases between. From germline, CDR1 is LNHDA and CDR2 SQIVND (reference sequence). The chain's CDR3 is CASSIDSVRDRDTQYF. CDR3 DNA sequence: TGTGCCAGTAGTATAGATTCTGTGCGGGATAGAGATACGCAGTATTTT.